Below, one T cell receptor beta chain is given with its context. The CDR3 consists of 17 residues. V was shortened by 0 bases and J by 6 bases, with 17 bases between the two germline ends. Looked up from germline, CDR1 is SGHDN and CDR2 is FVKESK. Measured with immunoSEQ multiplex PCR; TCRdb has only the in-frame clones, and not every one. The table records 95,000 to 150,000 clones, roughly nine tenths of them present only once. This entry belongs to a study of T cell responses to AZD1222 COVID-19 vaccine. Specimen: peripheral blood, collected on day 0 of AZD1222 vaccination. The clonotype was recovered from an adult in good health. The rearrangement uses TRBV14 and TRBJ2-2; D may be TRBD1 (6 bases). The CDR3 region has the DNA TGTGCCAGCAGCCAAGAACTGGACAGCGCCTTGTCCGGGGAGCTGTTTTTT. This encodes CASSQELDSALSGELFF.